This T cell receptor (beta chain) was identified in a study of spatial heterogeneity in lung cancer. TCRdb used MiXCR to reprocess the 5' RACE reads, holding one entry per CDR3 protein. The table has about 22,000 distinct CDR3 sequences, less than 6% seen once. Sample time point: sample taken at primary tumor resection. This clonotype was found many times. The CDR3 has 14 amino acids. Germline CDR1 is SNHLY and CDR2 is FYNNEI. Germline trimming cut 4 bases from V and 3 bases from J; bases unmatched to any gene: 5. The rearrangement uses TRBV2 and TRBJ2-5; 7 positions match TRBD2. Material: PBMCs, obtained at surgery. The clonotype was recovered from a male donor with early-stage non-small cell lung cancer. The CDR3 nucleotides are TGTGCCAGCAGTGGACTAGCACTCAAAGAGACCCAGTACTTC. It yields the protein CASSGLALKETQYF.